This TCR beta chain is from a study of cytomegalovirus exposure and HLA in healthy donors. In the case of this clone: Its cognate antigen is unknown.

Primers included in the PCR were 60 Vbeta and 13 Jbeta primers. TCRdb's table, derived via immunoSEQ multiplex PCR, lists solely in-frame clones and lacks some. The table records under 200,000 clones, approximately 72% of them present only once. Whole-study findings and limits: Analysis was carried out at a later point, and it linked a missense DCLRE1C variant to TCR beta V- and J-gene trimming. TRBV6-2, TRBV6-3 and other indistinguishable V segments were excluded. The classifier reportedly diagnosed cytomegalovirus status with high specificity and sensitivity. A later analysis reported that several of the most significant clusters appeared to be linked to common viral pathogens, among them Epstein-Barr virus.

The germline CDR1 and CDR2 sequences are KGHSH and LQKENI. J was trimmed by 5 bases and V by 6 bases; bases with no gene match: 8. This CDR3 spans 14 amino acids. This receptor was identified in a female donor in good health and CMV-seronegative. The J gene is TRBJ2-7, the V gene TRBV18; TRBD1 matches 9 bases. The material sequenced was PBMCs. The CDR3: CASSPGTGRDEQYF. Written as DNA, the CDR3 is TGTGCCAGCTCTCCCGGGACAGGGAGGGACGAGCAGTACTTC.